This T cell receptor beta chain emerged from a study of cytomegalovirus exposure and HLA in healthy donors. About this clone itself: The antigen remains undetermined.

General study points: Researchers counted approximately 160 TCR beta chains as cytomegalovirus-associated. For cytomegalovirus status, the classifier reportedly gave diagnoses with high specificity and sensitivity.

The 120-subject validation cohort, separate from the approximately 670-subject first cohort, included the donors. Clones were read by immunoSEQ multiplex PCR, and TCRdb kept only the in-frame ones, dropping some. Of 60,000 to 75,000 clones in the sample, about 96% are singletons; the top ten hold 0.85% to 1%. Germline V CDR1 and CDR2: SGHRS, YFSETQ. Trimming shortened V by 1 base and J by 3 bases, and 10 bases separated the two germline ends. This CDR3 is built from 14 residues. The chain joins TRBV5-1 to TRBJ2-5; no definite D call. The source is a man younger than 35 in good health and CMV-seronegative. Material: PBMCs. The CDR3 DNA reads as TGCGCCAGCAGCTTGACAATTCGGGAAGAGACCCAGTACTTC. It encodes CASSLTIREETQYF.